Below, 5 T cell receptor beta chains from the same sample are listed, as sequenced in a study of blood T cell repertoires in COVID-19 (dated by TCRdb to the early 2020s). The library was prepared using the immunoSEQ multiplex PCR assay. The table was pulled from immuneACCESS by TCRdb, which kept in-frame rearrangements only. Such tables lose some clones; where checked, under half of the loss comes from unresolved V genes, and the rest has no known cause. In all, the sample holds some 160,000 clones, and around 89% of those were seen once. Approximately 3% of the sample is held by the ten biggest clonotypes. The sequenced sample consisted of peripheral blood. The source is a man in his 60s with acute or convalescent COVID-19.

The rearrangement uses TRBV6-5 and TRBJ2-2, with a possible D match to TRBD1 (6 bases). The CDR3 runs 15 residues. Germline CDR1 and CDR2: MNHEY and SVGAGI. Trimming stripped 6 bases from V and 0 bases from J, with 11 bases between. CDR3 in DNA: TGTGCCAGCAGCGGCCGGGACACGAACACCGGGGAGCTGTTTTTT. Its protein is CASSGRDTNTGELFF.

CDR3 coding DNA: TGTGCCAGCAGTCCGGACAGGGCCGGGACCCAGTACTTC. The encoded protein is CASSPDRAGTQYF. This chain connects TRBV12-3 or TRBV12-4 to TRBJ2-5; 8 bases line up with TRBD1. V was pared by 5 bases and J by 7 bases, with 6 bases of the junction left unmatched. The CDR3 is made up of 13 amino acids.

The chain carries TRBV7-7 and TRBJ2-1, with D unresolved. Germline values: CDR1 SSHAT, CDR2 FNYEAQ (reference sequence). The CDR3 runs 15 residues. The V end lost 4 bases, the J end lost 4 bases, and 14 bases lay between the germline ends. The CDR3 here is CASSSSRGSYNEQFF. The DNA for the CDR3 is TGTGCCAGCAGCTCGAGCCGCGGATCTTACAATGAGCAGTTCTTC.

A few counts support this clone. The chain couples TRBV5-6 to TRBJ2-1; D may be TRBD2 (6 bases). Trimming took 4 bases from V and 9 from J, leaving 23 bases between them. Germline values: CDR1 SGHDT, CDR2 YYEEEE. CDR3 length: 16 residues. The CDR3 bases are TGTGCCAGCAGCCCTATAGGGCGGGGCGCTACAAGTGAGCAGTTCTTC. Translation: CASSPIGRGATSEQFF.

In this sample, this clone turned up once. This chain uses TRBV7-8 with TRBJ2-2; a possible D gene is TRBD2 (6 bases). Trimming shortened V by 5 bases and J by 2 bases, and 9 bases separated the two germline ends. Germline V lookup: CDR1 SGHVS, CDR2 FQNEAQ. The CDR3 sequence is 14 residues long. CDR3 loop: CASSPGLNTGELFF. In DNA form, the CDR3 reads TGTGCCAGCAGCCCAGGACTAAACACCGGGGAGCTGTTTTTT.